Listed below are T cell receptor beta chains from one sample, sequenced in a study of neurological immune-mediated disorders. TCRdb itself ran the 5' RACE reads through MiXCR, one entry per CDR3 protein. The sample has fewer than 45,000 distinct CDR3 sequences; roughly 10% are singletons. Sequencing used PBMCs. These receptors originate from a man aged 55 to 70 with HTLV-1-associated myelopathy (HAM/TSP). CDR3s include the opening cysteine and the closing phenylalanine or tryptophan. The D gene is left open where the match is weak. Clone size is not always given. Where it is, it says once, few, many or a class for expanded clones.

cdr3_nt,cdr3_aa,d_call,cdr3_length,j_call,clone_size,v_call
TGTGCCAGCTCACCCTGGGACAGGGGAGGCGAGCAGTACTTC,CASSPWDRGGEQYF,TRBD1,14,TRBJ2-7,many,TRBV18
TGCAGCGTTGAAGTTCAGGGCAAACTGAGCAATGAGCAGTTCTTC,CSVEVQGKLSNEQFF,.,15,TRBJ2-1,many,TRBV29-1
TGTGCCAGCAGTTTTCCACACTCGAGCCAGCATTTT,CASSFPHSSQHF,.,12,TRBJ1-5,.,TRBV6-2/TRBV6-3
TGCGCCAGCCGCCTGCAGCAGAACACTGAAGCTTTCTTT,CASRLQQNTEAFF,.,13,TRBJ1-1,.,TRBV5-1
TGCGCCAGCAGCCGCGCCGGGGGCTCCTACAATGAGCAGTTCTTC,CASSRAGGSYNEQFF,.,15,TRBJ2-1,many,TRBV5-1
TGTGCCAGCAGCTACGTGGTAAGCAATCAGCCCCAGCATTTT,CASSYVVSNQPQHF,.,14,TRBJ1-5,many,TRBV12-3/TRBV12-4
TGCAGTGCTAGAGAGGGGGCACAAGAGACCCAGTACTTC,CSAREGAQETQYF,.,13,TRBJ2-5,medium-sized,TRBV20-1
TGTGCCAGCAGCCCCTGGACAGTCTCCTACGAGCAGTACTTC,CASSPWTVSYEQYF,.,14,TRBJ2-7,few,TRBV7-8
TGCGCCAGCAGCTTGGGACGACTAGCGAGTGACCGTATAGCCAAAAACATTCAGTACTTC,CASSLGRLASDRIAKNIQYF,TRBD2,20,TRBJ2-4,many,TRBV5-1
TGCGCCAGCAGCTCAGGACTAGGAACAGATACGCAGTATTTT,CASSSGLGTDTQYF,TRBD2,14,TRBJ2-3,many,TRBV5-1
TGCAGTGCTCGAACAGGGCCAGGGGAAAAACTGTTTTTT,CSARTGPGEKLFF,.,13,TRBJ1-4,many,TRBV20-1
TGTGCCAGCAGTTCGACAGGGGGATACCCAGATACGCAGTATTTT,CASSSTGGYPDTQYF,TRBD1,15,TRBJ2-3,many,TRBV27
TGCGCCAGCAGCTTGGACGTACCTGGAGATACGCAGTATTTT,CASSLDVPGDTQYF,.,14,TRBJ2-3,many,TRBV5-1
TGCGCCAGCAGTCGGACCACTAGCTCCCACGAGCAGTACTTC,CASSRTTSSHEQYF,.,14,TRBJ2-7,.,TRBV5-1
TGTGCCACCAGCAGCGGGACAGGGGTTTTTGGTGCTGAAGCTTTCTTT,CATSSGTGVFGAEAFF,TRBD1,16,TRBJ1-1,many,TRBV15
TGTGCCAGCTCACGAAACGGTGAAGCTTTCTTT,CASSRNGEAFF,.,11,TRBJ1-1,many,TRBV18
TGCGCCAGCAGCCCTGAGACTAGCGGGAGGGGGGAGACCCAGTACTTC,CASSPETSGRGETQYF,TRBD2,16,TRBJ2-5,many,TRBV5-1
TGTGCTAGCAGCTTAGGGGGTCCTTACAATGAGCAGTTCTTC,CASSLGGPYNEQFF,.,14,TRBJ2-1,many,TRBV7-7
TGCGCCAGCAGCGACCAACTAGCGGGAGGGCAGGGGATACGGGAGTATTTT,CASSDQLAGGQGIREYF,TRBD2,17,TRBJ2-3,many,TRBV5-1
TGTGCCAGCAGCCCTTCGACAGGAAACTATGGCTACACCTTC,CASSPSTGNYGYTF,.,14,TRBJ1-2,many,TRBV7-8
TGCAGTGCCGGAATGAACACTGAAGCTTTCTTT,CSAGMNTEAFF,.,11,TRBJ1-1,many,TRBV20-1
TGTGCCAGGAAACTCAGGGACTCCTACGAGCAGTACTTC,CARKLRDSYEQYF,.,13,TRBJ2-7,many,TRBV14
TGTGCCAGCAGCGTTTCCGGGACAGACAATGAGCAGTTCTTC,CASSVSGTDNEQFF,TRBD1,14,TRBJ2-1,many,TRBV7-3
TGTGCCAGCAGCTCAGTAGACAGGGTAGCAGATACGCAGTATTTT,CASSSVDRVADTQYF,TRBD1,15,TRBJ2-3,few,TRBV11-2
TGCGCCAGCAGCTTGGAGGTCATGGGAAACATTCAGTACTTC,CASSLEVMGNIQYF,.,14,TRBJ2-4,many,TRBV5-1
TGTGCCAGCAGTTCCCGGACAGGGTCTTTTTACGAGCAGTACTTC,CASSSRTGSFYEQYF,TRBD1,15,TRBJ2-7,many,TRBV12-3/TRBV12-4
TGTGCCAGCAGCTCCATGTGGACTAGCGGGATCCAAGAGACCCAGTACTTC,CASSSMWTSGIQETQYF,TRBD2,17,TRBJ2-5,many,TRBV5-6
TGTGCCAGCAGCTTGGGAGTAAAAGAGACCCAGTACTTC,CASSLGVKETQYF,.,13,TRBJ2-5,many,TRBV11-2
TGTGCCAGCAGCCATCGGGAGGGCCAGCAGTTCTTC,CASSHREGQQFF,TRBD2,12,TRBJ2-1,many,TRBV3-1
TGCGCTAGCAGCCAAGATAACTCACGGTCCTCCTACAATGAGCAGTTCTTC,CASSQDNSRSSYNEQFF,.,17,TRBJ2-1,once,TRBV4-1
TGTGCCAGCAGTCCCGGGGGAATGAGCTCTGGAAACACCATATATTTT,CASSPGGMSSGNTIYF,.,16,TRBJ1-3,many,TRBV28
TGTGCCAGCAGCCGAACCGACGGGACGGTGAACTATGGCTACACCTTC,CASSRTDGTVNYGYTF,.,16,TRBJ1-2,many,TRBV11-2
TGCAGCGTTGACCACAGCAACTATGGCTACACCTTC,CSVDHSNYGYTF,.,12,TRBJ1-2,medium-sized,TRBV29-1
TGTGCCAGCAGCACCGGGACATGGGGCACGGAGACCCAGTGCTTC,CASSTGTWGTETQCF,.,15,TRBJ2-5,.,TRBV7-9